The 13 T cell receptor beta chains listed next were all sequenced from one sample in a study of CD8 T cells in ankylosing spondylitis. A single record per CDR3 protein comes from TCRdb applying MiXCR to the 5' RACE reads. The sample lists 240,000 or so distinct CDR3 sequences; roughly a tenth were seen once. Sample: blood, either unsorted or a sorted T cell fraction (not recorded which). The receptors derive from a male donor with ankylosing spondylitis or in good health (not recorded which).

This clonotype was detected a few times. This rearrangement joins TRBV3-1 to TRBJ2-2; D not certain. This CDR3 spans 14 amino acids. Germline V lookup: CDR1 LGHDT, CDR2 YNNKEL (reference sequence). V lost 2 bases and J lost 5, with 9 bases in between. CDR3 amino acids: CASSQPPETGELFF. In DNA form, the CDR3 reads TGTGCCAGCAGCCAACCCCCGGAAACCGGGGAGCTGTTTTTT.

In this sample, this clonotype turned up many times. This sequence joins TRBV7-8 and TRBJ2-2; 9 nucleotides agree with TRBD2. V was pared by 3 bases and J by 7 bases, with 6 bases of the junction left unmatched. Germline CDR1 reads SGHVS; CDR2 reads FQNEAQ. The CDR3 spans 15 residues. CDR3 amino acids: CASSFAGGPIGELFF. CDR3 nucleotide sequence: TGTGCCAGCAGCTTCGCGGGAGGGCCCATCGGGGAGCTGTTTTTT.

This clonotype was picked up a small number of times. Germline is not matched at one junction end, which may reflect a read error. The rearrangement links TRBV28 to TRBJ2-5; D perhaps matches TRBD2 (6 bases). CDR1 is MDHEN, CDR2 SYDVKM, per germline. CDR3 length: 11 residues. The CDR3 coding sequence is TGTGCCAGCAGTTCTCAACTAGCCTGGGACTTC. It codes for CASSSQLAWDF.

This clonotype was recorded a few times. This rearrangement joins TRBV5-1 to TRBJ1-1, with D possibly matching TRBD1 (5 bases). This CDR3 contains 14 residues. V was clipped by 3 bases and J by 3 bases, with 12 bases between them. Germline V lookup: CDR1 SGHRS, CDR2 YFSETQ. The CDR3 is CASSSGGGDTEAFF. The CDR3 nucleotides are TGCGCCAGCAGCTCCGGTGGGGGGGACACTGAAGCTTTCTTT.

This clonotype was counted once. The chain recombines TRBV5-6 with TRBJ2-3; D call uncertain. V was trimmed by 6 bases and J by 0 bases, leaving 8 bases between them. Germline loops: CDR1 SGHDT, CDR2 YYEEEE. This CDR3 has 13 amino acids. CDR3 DNA sequence: TGTGCCAGCAAGATGAGAAGCACAGATACGCAGTATTTT. Translating it yields CASKMRSTDTQYF.

This clonotype appeared many times. The chain couples TRBV15 to TRBJ2-3; D call uncertain. Trimming removed 3 bases at V and 0 bases at J, with 10 bases between. The length of the CDR3 is 15 residues. Germline lookup yields CDR1 LNHNV and CDR2 YYDKDF (reference sequence). Written as DNA, the CDR3 is TGTGCCACCAGCAGCCTCACTCCTAGCACAGATACGCAGTATTTT. Translation: CATSSLTPSTDTQYF.

This clonotype was counted many times. This rearrangement joins TRBV20-1 to TRBJ2-5, with 12 bases identical to TRBD2. The CDR3 covers 17 residues. V trimming: 6 bases; J trimming: 5 bases; junction bases outside the gene matches: 16. Germline values: CDR1 DFQATT, CDR2 SNEGSKA (reference sequence). In DNA, the CDR3 is TGCAGTGCCTGGACTAGCGGGGTTTTTTTGGGCGGGGAGACCCAGTACTTC. Amino acids: CSAWTSGVFLGGETQYF.

This clonotype occurred many times. This chain links TRBV6-1 with TRBJ2-3, with D hard to call. The germline CDR1 and CDR2 sequences are MNHNS and SASEGT. The V gene lost 7 bases and the J gene lost 3 bases, with 17 bases spanning the gap. The CDR3 is made up of 15 amino acids. The CDR3 protein is CASKAYEAVTDTQYF. The CDR3, as DNA: TGTGCCAGCAAAGCCTACGAGGCGGTTACAGATACGCAGTATTTT.

In its sample, this clonotype was seen many times. V usage is TRBV5-1 and J usage is TRBJ2-7; tentatively, D is TRBD2 (6 bases). Germline lookup yields CDR1 SGHRS and CDR2 YFSETQ. The germline V and J ends were trimmed by 0 bases and 2 bases, with 18 bases remaining between them. The CDR3 has 17 amino acids. CDR3 sequence reads: CASSLGWRGNPTYEQYF. In DNA form, the CDR3 reads TGCGCCAGCAGCTTGGGTTGGAGGGGTAACCCGACCTACGAGCAGTACTTC.

Concerning this clonotype itself: A read error may produce the germline difference seen at one junction end. This sequence joins TRBV12-3 or TRBV12-4 and TRBJ2-3; TRBD2 matches 7 bases. This CDR3 is built from 14 residues. The CDR3 loop is CVSSPLGGTDTQYF. The CDR3 DNA follows: TGTGTCAGCAGTCCCCTGGGGGGGACGGATACGCAGTATTTT.

This clonotype occurred many times. This chain joins TRBV9 and TRBJ1-5; D is unclear. The CDR3 runs to 13 residues. The V end lost 2 bases, the J end lost 4 bases, and 7 bases lay between the germline ends. Germline V CDR1 and CDR2: SGDLS, YYNGEE. The CDR3 coding sequence is TGTGCCAGCAGCGTCTCGTGGAATCAGCCCCAGCATTTT. As protein: CASSVSWNQPQHF.

As concerns this clonotype: A single base separates this from a much larger clone, so it may be a read error. The chain carries TRBV20-1 and TRBJ2-7; D may be TRBD1 (5 bases). CDR3 length equals 12 residues. The germline gives CDR1 DFQATT, CDR2 SNEGSKA (reference sequence). With 4 bases removed from V and 4 bases from J, the gap between germline ends came to 11 bases. The CDR3 spells CSATGAEYEQYF. CDR3 DNA: TGCAGTGCTACTGGGGCGGAGTACGAGCAGTACTTC.

In nucleotides, the CDR3 is TGTGCCAGCAGTGCCCGGGGGCAGCTCTATGGCTACACCTTC. It specifies CASSARGQLYGYTF. This chain connects TRBV2 to TRBJ1-2, with a weak D call TRBD1 (6 bases). The V gene lost 4 bases and the J gene lost 4 bases, with 13 bases spanning the gap. This CDR3 is built from 14 residues. CDR1 is SNHLY, CDR2 FYNNEI, per germline.